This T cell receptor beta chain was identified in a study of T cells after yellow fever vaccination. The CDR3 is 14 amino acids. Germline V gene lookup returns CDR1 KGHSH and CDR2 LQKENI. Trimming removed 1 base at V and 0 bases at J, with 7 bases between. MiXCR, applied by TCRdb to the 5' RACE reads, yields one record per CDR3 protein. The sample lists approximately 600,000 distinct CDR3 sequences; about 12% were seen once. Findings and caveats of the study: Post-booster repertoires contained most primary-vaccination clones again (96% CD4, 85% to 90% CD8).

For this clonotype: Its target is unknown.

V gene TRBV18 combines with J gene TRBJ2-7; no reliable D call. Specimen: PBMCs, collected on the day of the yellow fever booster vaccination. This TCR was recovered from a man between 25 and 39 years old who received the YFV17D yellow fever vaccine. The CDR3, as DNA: TGTGCCAGCTCACCACGAGTGAGCTCCTACGAGCAGTACTTC. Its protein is CASSPRVSSYEQYF.